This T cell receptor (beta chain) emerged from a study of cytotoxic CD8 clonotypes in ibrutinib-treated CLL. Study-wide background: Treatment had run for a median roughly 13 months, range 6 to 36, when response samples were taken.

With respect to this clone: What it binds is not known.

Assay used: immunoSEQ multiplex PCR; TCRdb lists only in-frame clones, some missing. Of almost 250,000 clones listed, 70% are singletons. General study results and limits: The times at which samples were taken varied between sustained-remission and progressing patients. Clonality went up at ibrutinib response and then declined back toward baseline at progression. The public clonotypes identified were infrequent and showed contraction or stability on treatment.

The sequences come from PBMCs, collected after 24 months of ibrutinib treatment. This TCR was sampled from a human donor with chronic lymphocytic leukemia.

Here the CDR3 reads CASSLGQNEQFF. CDR3 DNA: TGTGCCAGTAGTTTGGGACAGAATGAGCAGTTCTTC. The J gene is TRBJ2-1, the V gene TRBV19; 7 bases fit TRBD1. V shed 5 bases and J 7 bases; nucleotides not matched to a gene: 2. This CDR3 region has 12 residues. CDR1 is LNHDA, CDR2 SQIVND, per germline (reference sequence).